The rows below give T cell receptor beta chains drawn from one sample of a study of cytomegalovirus exposure and HLA in healthy donors. Assay used: immunoSEQ multiplex PCR; TCRdb lists only in-frame clones, some missing. The sample comprises under 200,000 clones, roughly 80% of which are singletons, and about 0.5% rests with the top ten. The sequencing input was PBMCs. The receptors originated from a woman aged 50 to 65 in good health and CMV-seronegative. Each CDR3 is given with its conserved first and last residue. A D gene is named only where the DNA matches it firmly. Size values are once, few and many counts, or a class for expanded clones, and some rows have none.

d_call clone_size j_call v_call cdr3_aa cdr3_nt
TRBD2 NA TRBJ2-2 TRBV5-4 CASSILAGGLSNTGELFF TGTGCCAGCAGCATTCTAGCGGGAGGGCTCTCGAACACCGGGGAGCTGTTTTTT
TRBD2 NA TRBJ2-1 TRBV9 CASSVVSGVYNEQFF TGTGCCAGCAGCGTAGTTAGCGGGGTATACAATGAGCAGTTCTTC
NA NA TRBJ2-7 TRBV19 CASSNVDSLREQYF TGTGCCAGTAGTAATGTGGACAGCCTCCGTGAGCAGTACTTC
NA NA TRBJ1-1 TRBV10-2 CASIGDTKWWGNTEAFF TGCGCCAGCATTGGGGACACTAAATGGTGGGGGAACACTGAAGCTTTCTTT
NA NA TRBJ2-5 TRBV20-1 CSASMLETQYF TGCAGTGCTAGTATGTTGGAGACCCAGTACTTC
NA NA TRBJ2-7 TRBV28 CASSLQRYEQYF TGTGCCAGCAGTTTACAGCGATACGAGCAGTACTTC
TRBD2 NA TRBJ2-5 TRBV5-4 CASSTGTSGRAVETQYF TGTGCCAGCAGCACCGGGACTAGCGGGAGGGCCGTGGAGACCCAGTACTTC
TRBD2 NA TRBJ2-1 TRBV27 CASSLYTSGSSYNEQFF TGTGCCAGCAGTTTATATACTAGCGGGAGCTCCTACAATGAGCAGTTCTTC
TRBD2 NA TRBJ2-3 TRBV27 CASSLGLAGTVTQYF TGTGCCAGCAGTTTAGGTCTAGCGGGGACCGTAACGCAGTATTTT
TRBD1 NA TRBJ2-3 TRBV5-1 CASSLVQGAADTQYF TGCGCCAGCAGCTTGGTTCAGGGGGCAGCAGATACGCAGTATTTT
NA NA TRBJ2-7 TRBV27 CATNRVYEQYF TGTGCCACCAACAGGGTCTACGAGCAGTACTTC
TRBD1 once TRBJ2-3 TRBV5-1 CASSSGTGSSDTQYF TGCGCCAGCAGCTCCGGGACAGGTTCATCAGATACGCAGTATTTT
TRBD2 NA TRBJ2-2 TRBV19 CASSILAGASGELFF TGTGCCAGTAGTATTCTTGCGGGAGCTTCCGGGGAGCTGTTTTTT
TRBD2 NA TRBJ2-5 TRBV9 CASSATSGSQETQYF TGTGCCAGCAGCGCGACTAGCGGGAGCCAAGAGACCCAGTACTTC
TRBD1 NA TRBJ1-1 TRBV4-3 CASSQDRVGTEAFF TGCGCCAGCAGCCAGGACAGGGTGGGCACTGAAGCTTTCTTT
NA once TRBJ2-1 TRBV19 CASSTRRGGWRYNEQFF TGTGCCAGTAGTACCCGTAGGGGGGGGTGGCGTTACAATGAGCAGTTCTTC
NA NA TRBJ2-2 TRBV15 CATSRDWRQNTGELFF TGTGCCACCAGCAGAGATTGGAGGCAGAACACCGGGGAGCTGTTTTTT
TRBD2 NA TRBJ2-3 TRBV19 CASTPTAGGSTDTQYF TGTGCCAGTACCCCCACGGCGGGGGGCTCCACAGATACGCAGTATTTT
NA NA TRBJ2-7 TRBV6-1 CASSERVSYEQYF TGTGCCAGCAGTGAGAGGGTCTCCTACGAGCAGTACTTC
TRBD2 NA TRBJ2-7 TRBV6-1 CASSESLAGVYEQYF TGTGCCAGCAGTGAATCCCTAGCGGGAGTTTACGAGCAGTACTTC
TRBD1 few TRBJ2-7 TRBV30 CAYTGGYEQYF TGTGCCTATACAGGGGGTTACGAGCAGTACTTC
TRBD1 NA TRBJ2-7 TRBV19 CASSPQRTGQYEQYF TGTGCCAGTAGTCCCCAGCGGACAGGGCAGTACGAGCAGTACTTC
TRBD2 NA TRBJ2-3 TRBV7-2 CASSPRAGGRTDTQYF TGTGCCAGCAGCCCTCGAGCGGGGGGGCGAACAGATACGCAGTATTTT
TRBD1 NA TRBJ2-1 TRBV10-3 CAISEGGLLSYNEQFF TGTGCCATCAGTGAAGGGGGCCTGCTCTCCTACAATGAGCAGTTCTTC
TRBD1 NA TRBJ2-2 TRBV2 CASSGPSGQTGELFF TGTGCCAGCAGCGGACCTTCGGGACAGACCGGGGAGCTGTTTTTT
NA NA TRBJ2-3 TRBV10-3 CAISQRGSRTDTQYF TGTGCCATCAGCCAGCGAGGTTCCCGCACAGATACGCAGTATTTT
NA NA TRBJ1-5 TRBV7-9 CASSLGGSGQPQHF TGTGCCAGCAGCTTGGGGGGGTCGGGTCAGCCCCAGCATTTT
NA NA TRBJ1-3 TRBV15 CATSTGSARLSGNTIYF TGTGCCACCAGCACCGGAAGTGCCAGGCTCTCTGGAAACACCATATATTTT
NA NA TRBJ2-2 TRBV5-4 CASSLGTSTGELFF TGTGCCAGCAGCTTGGGAACTAGCACCGGGGAGCTGTTTTTT
TRBD2 once TRBJ2-7 TRBV9 CASSVGSGYSYEQYF TGTGCCAGCAGCGTGGGTAGCGGGTACTCCTACGAGCAGTACTTC
NA NA TRBJ2-2 TRBV11-1 CASSPRRNTGELFF TGTGCCAGCAGCCCACGCAGGAACACCGGGGAGCTGTTTTTT
TRBD1 NA TRBJ2-1 TRBV11-2 CASSQGQLYNEQFF TGTGCCAGCAGCCAGGGACAGCTCTACAATGAGCAGTTCTTC
TRBD1 NA TRBJ1-4 TRBV5-8 CASSLVQGGNEKLFF TGTGCCAGCAGCTTGGTTCAGGGGGGTAATGAAAAACTGTTTTTT
NA NA TRBJ2-1 TRBV5-1 CASSSTLGASFDEQFF TGCGCCAGCAGCTCGACCCTGGGGGCTAGCTTCGATGAGCAGTTCTTC
NA NA TRBJ2-5 TRBV5-6 CASSAGTLKETQYF TGTGCCAGCAGCGCCGGGACTCTTAAAGAGACCCAGTACTTC
NA NA TRBJ2-5 TRBV14 CASSQGRETQYF TGTGCCAGCAGCCAAGGGAGGGAGACCCAGTACTTC
TRBD1 NA TRBJ2-5 TRBV7-9 CASSSTGTGAETQYF TGTGCCAGCAGCTCTACCGGGACAGGGGCAGAGACCCAGTACTTC
NA NA TRBJ2-1 TRBV14 CASSQDGGLPAYNEQFF TGTGCCAGCAGCCAAGACGGGGGGCTACCGGCTTACAATGAGCAGTTCTTC
TRBD2 NA TRBJ2-1 TRBV19 CASSPWTSSNEQFF TGTGCCAGTAGCCCTTGGACTAGCAGCAATGAGCAGTTCTTC
NA NA TRBJ2-1 TRBV9 CASTDTYSGNEQFF TGTGCCAGCACGGACACCTACTCGGGCAATGAGCAGTTCTTC
NA NA TRBJ1-2 TRBV28 CASSTTGSAGYTF TGTGCCAGCAGTACCACAGGGTCCGCTGGCTACACCTTC
TRBD1 NA TRBJ2-3 TRBV2 CASSLTGGWPDTQYF TGTGCCAGCAGCCTGACAGGGGGCTGGCCAGATACGCAGTATTTT
TRBD2 NA TRBJ2-1 TRBV9 CASSVAGGPYNEQFF TGTGCCAGCAGCGTAGCGGGGGGGCCTTACAATGAGCAGTTCTTC
NA NA TRBJ1-5 TRBV2 CASSEIASGQPQHF TGTGCCAGCAGTGAAATTGCTTCGGGTCAGCCCCAGCATTTT
TRBD1 NA TRBJ2-4 TRBV7-9 CASSPGQGKNIQYF TGTGCCAGCAGCCCGGGACAGGGCAAAAACATTCAGTACTTC
NA few TRBJ2-1 TRBV2 CASSPRDEQFF TGTGCCAGCAGTCCGAGGGATGAGCAGTTCTTC
NA NA TRBJ2-7 TRBV28 CASTRRDTQYF TGTGCCAGCACCCGCCGGGACACGCAGTACTTC
TRBD1 few TRBJ2-1 TRBV28 CASKGGAIDEQFF TGTGCCAGTAAAGGGGGCGCGATAGATGAGCAGTTCTTC
NA NA TRBJ2-7 TRBV27 CATSEQGLFPYEQYF TGTGCCACTTCCGAACAGGGTTTGTTTCCCTACGAGCAGTACTTC
NA NA TRBJ1-1 TRBV4-1 CASSQGGQHRIDAFF TGCGCCAGCAGCCAAGGAGGACAGCACCGGATAGACGCTTTCTTT
TRBD1 NA TRBJ2-3 TRBV4-1 CASSQDQRQGVTDTQYF TGCGCCAGCAGCCAAGATCAGAGACAGGGGGTCACAGATACGCAGTATTTT
NA NA TRBJ2-1 TRBV15 CATSIGVSSYNEQFF TGTGCCACCAGCATAGGGGTGAGCTCCTACAATGAGCAGTTCTTC
TRBD1 once TRBJ2-1 TRBV15 CATSRDSRQGTDVEQFF TGTGCCACCAGCAGAGATTCCCGACAGGGAACGGACGTTGAGCAGTTCTTC
NA NA TRBJ1-3 TRBV6-1 CASKVSSGNTIYF TGTGCCAGCAAAGTCAGCTCTGGAAACACCATATATTTT
NA NA TRBJ2-3 TRBV9 CASSVGSGSDTQYF TGTGCCAGCAGCGTAGGAAGCGGGTCAGATACGCAGTATTTT
TRBD2 NA TRBJ2-2 TRBV13 CASSFGGTSGLTGELFF TGTGCCAGCAGCTTTGGAGGCACTAGCGGGCTGACCGGGGAGCTGTTTTTT
TRBD1 NA TRBJ2-1 TRBV5-1 CASSFLQGVNEQFF TGCGCCAGCAGCTTCCTACAGGGGGTAAATGAGCAGTTCTTC
TRBD2 NA TRBJ2-1 TRBV6-6 CASSSGTSGRGQFF TGTGCCAGCAGTTCGGGGACTAGCGGGAGGGGGCAGTTCTTC
NA NA TRBJ2-1 TRBV19 CASSISGLSNEQFF TGTGCCAGTAGTATCAGCGGGCTAAGCAATGAGCAGTTCTTC
NA NA TRBJ2-3 TRBV28 CASSLSLRTASTDTQYF TGTGCCAGCAGTTTATCTCTCCGGACAGCTAGCACAGATACGCAGTATTTT